The rows below give T cell receptor beta chains drawn from one sample of a study of cytomegalovirus exposure and HLA in healthy donors. Clones were sequenced by immunoSEQ multiplex PCR, and TCRdb holds only the in-frame ones, with some missing. Counted here are some 180,000 clones, roughly 85% occurring once; the ten biggest clones make up approximately 4.7%. The sequencing sample was made of PBMCs. These receptors all stem from a woman under 40 in good health and CMV-seropositive. Both conserved end residues are part of each CDR3. A D gene is named only where the DNA matches it firmly.

D gene: NA
V gene: TRBV2
CDR3 protein: CASSDLAGSYNEQFF

D gene: TRBD2
V gene: TRBV18
CDR3 protein: CASSPRPSGTTQPNEQFF

D gene: TRBD1
V gene: TRBV4-3
CDR3 protein: CASSQERDRGPPYSNQPQHF

D gene: TRBD1
V gene: TRBV9
CDR3 protein: CASSPLGQGSYGYTF

D gene: NA
V gene: TRBV11-2
CDR3 protein: CASSSTEGTDTQYF

D gene: NA
V gene: TRBV7-8
CDR3 protein: CASSLRTPRGETQYF

D gene: NA
V gene: TRBV14
CDR3 protein: CASSHLVGAYNEQFF

D gene: NA
V gene: TRBV11-3
CDR3 protein: CASSLVPGEPYEQYF

D gene: TRBD1
V gene: TRBV6-6
CDR3 protein: CASTQGVYGYTF

D gene: NA
V gene: TRBV4-3
CDR3 protein: CASSQDPETSGNTIYF

D gene: TRBD2
V gene: TRBV27
CDR3 protein: CASSLLKSGRGGTDTQYF

D gene: TRBD1
V gene: TRBV11-2
CDR3 protein: CASSFSTGTQYF

D gene: NA
V gene: TRBV5-1
CDR3 protein: CASSFRQRNTEAFF

D gene: NA
V gene: TRBV10-3
CDR3 protein: CAISEGGNYGYTF

D gene: NA
V gene: TRBV7-5
CDR3 protein: CARSFTQLDRGDDQPQHF

D gene: NA
V gene: TRBV21-1
CDR3 protein: CASSKDRTSDEQYF

D gene: NA
V gene: TRBV5-6
CDR3 protein: CASSPNTGIDNEQFF

D gene: NA
V gene: TRBV19
CDR3 protein: CASNTQGMEETQYF

D gene: NA
V gene: TRBV15
CDR3 protein: CATSRGLEGTEAFF

D gene: TRBD1
V gene: TRBV28
CDR3 protein: CASSNPGRSGGQEGWGYTF

D gene: NA
V gene: TRBV20-1
CDR3 protein: CSARGGSGYTF

D gene: TRBD1
V gene: TRBV12-5
CDR3 protein: CASVQGQGRNTDTQYF

D gene: TRBD1
V gene: TRBV10-3
CDR3 protein: CAISAPGQGIYEQYF

D gene: TRBD1
V gene: TRBV11-3
CDR3 protein: CASSFTGVHTEAFF

D gene: TRBD2
V gene: TRBV6-5
CDR3 protein: CASREFSGGEQFF

D gene: TRBD2
V gene: TRBV4-3
CDR3 protein: CASSQGLAGLGFF

D gene: NA
V gene: TRBV5-6
CDR3 protein: CASSRDWQRSNEQFF